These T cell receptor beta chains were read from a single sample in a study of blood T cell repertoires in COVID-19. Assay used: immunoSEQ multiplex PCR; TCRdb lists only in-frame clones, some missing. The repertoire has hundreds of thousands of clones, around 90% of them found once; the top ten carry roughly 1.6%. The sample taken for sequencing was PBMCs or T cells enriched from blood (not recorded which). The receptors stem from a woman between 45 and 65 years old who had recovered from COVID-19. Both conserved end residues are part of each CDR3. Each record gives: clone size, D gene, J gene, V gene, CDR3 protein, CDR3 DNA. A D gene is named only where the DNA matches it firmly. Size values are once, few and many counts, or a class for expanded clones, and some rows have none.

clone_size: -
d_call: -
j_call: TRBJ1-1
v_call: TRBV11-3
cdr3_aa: CASSLVRGTEAFF
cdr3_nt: TGTGCCAGCAGCTTAGTCCGCGGCACGGAAGCTTTCTTT

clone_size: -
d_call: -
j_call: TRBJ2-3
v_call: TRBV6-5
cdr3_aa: CASSIARGAGDTQYF
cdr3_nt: TGTGCCAGCAGCATAGCTCGGGGGGCAGGTGATACGCAGTATTTT

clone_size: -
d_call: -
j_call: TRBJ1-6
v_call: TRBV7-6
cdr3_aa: CASSFTGNSPLHF
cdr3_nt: TGTGCCAGCAGCTTTACAGGGAATTCACCCCTCCACTTT

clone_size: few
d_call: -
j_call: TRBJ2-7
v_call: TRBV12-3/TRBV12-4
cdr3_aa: CASKAGGAEQYF
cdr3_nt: TGTGCCAGCAAGGCCGGGGGAGCCGAGCAGTACTTC

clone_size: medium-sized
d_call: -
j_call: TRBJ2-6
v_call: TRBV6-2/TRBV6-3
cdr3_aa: CASSLPVSGANVLTF
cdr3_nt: TGTGCCAGCAGTCTTCCTGTGTCTGGGGCCAACGTCCTGACTTTC

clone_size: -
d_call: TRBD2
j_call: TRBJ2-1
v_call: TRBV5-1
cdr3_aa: CASSHGTSGSYNEQFF
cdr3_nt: TGCGCCAGCAGCCATGGGACTAGCGGGAGCTACAATGAGCAGTTCTTC

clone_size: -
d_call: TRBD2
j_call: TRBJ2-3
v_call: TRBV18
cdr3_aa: CASSPVLARASTDTQYF
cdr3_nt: TGTGCCAGCTCACCAGTACTAGCGCGAGCCAGCACAGATACGCAGTATTTT

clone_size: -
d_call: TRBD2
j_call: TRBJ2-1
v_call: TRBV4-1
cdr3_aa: CASSQAGLAGGNEQFF
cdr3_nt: TGCGCCAGCAGCCAAGCCGGGCTAGCGGGAGGCAATGAGCAGTTCTTC

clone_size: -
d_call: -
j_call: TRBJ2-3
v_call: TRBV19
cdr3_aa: CASSIGVRTDTQYF
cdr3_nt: TGTGCCAGTAGTATAGGAGTCAGGACAGATACGCAGTATTTT

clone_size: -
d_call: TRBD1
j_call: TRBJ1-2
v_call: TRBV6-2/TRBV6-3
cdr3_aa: CASSRIGQGTVGYTF
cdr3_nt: TGTGCCAGCAGCCGAATCGGACAGGGAACGGTTGGCTACACCTTC

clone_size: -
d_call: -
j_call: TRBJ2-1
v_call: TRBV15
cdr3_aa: CATSRGSESSHEQFF
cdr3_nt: TGTGCCACCAGCAGAGGGAGCGAATCCAGTCATGAGCAGTTCTTC

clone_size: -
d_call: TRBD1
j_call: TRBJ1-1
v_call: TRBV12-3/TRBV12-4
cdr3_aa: CASGQGIEAFF
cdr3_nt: TGTGCCAGCGGACAGGGGATTGAAGCTTTCTTT

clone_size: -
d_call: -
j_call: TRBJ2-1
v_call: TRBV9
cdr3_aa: CASSVSGGWDEQFF
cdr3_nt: TGTGCCAGCAGCGTATCAGGTGGGTGGGATGAGCAGTTCTTC

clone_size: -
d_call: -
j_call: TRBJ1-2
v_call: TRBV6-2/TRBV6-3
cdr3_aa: CASSYTLLPDTNGYTF
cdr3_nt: TGTGCCAGCAGTTACACGCTCCTTCCAGACACCAATGGCTACACCTTC

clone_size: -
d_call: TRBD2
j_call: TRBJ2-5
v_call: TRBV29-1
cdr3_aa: CSVTTGTSGRETQYF
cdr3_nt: TGCAGCGTTACTACCGGGACTAGCGGGAGAGAGACCCAGTACTTC

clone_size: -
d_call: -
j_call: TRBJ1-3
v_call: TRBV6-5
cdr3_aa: CASSGGPSLNTIYF
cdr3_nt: TGTGCCAGCAGCGGGGGACCTTCATTGAACACCATATATTTT

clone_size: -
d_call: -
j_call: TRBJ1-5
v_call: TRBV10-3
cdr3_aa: CAISEETPASQPQHF
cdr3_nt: TGTGCCATCAGTGAGGAGACCCCCGCTAGTCAGCCCCAGCATTTT

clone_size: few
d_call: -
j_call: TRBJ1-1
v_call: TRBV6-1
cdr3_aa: CASSERAGAGLPEAFF
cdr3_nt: TGTGCCAGCAGTGAACGGGCGGGGGCAGGGTTGCCTGAAGCTTTCTTT

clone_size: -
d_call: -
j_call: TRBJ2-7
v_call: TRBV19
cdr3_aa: CASSISGSSYEQYF
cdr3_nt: TGTGCCAGTAGTATATCAGGCAGCTCCTACGAGCAGTACTTC

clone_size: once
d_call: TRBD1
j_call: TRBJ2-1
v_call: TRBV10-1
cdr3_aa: CASSESRRQGNEQFF
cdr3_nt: TGCGCCAGCAGTGAGTCGAGACGACAGGGCAATGAGCAGTTCTTC

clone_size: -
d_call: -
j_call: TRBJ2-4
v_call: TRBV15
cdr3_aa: CATSRARFGPGYF
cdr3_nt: TGTGCCACCAGCAGAGCTAGGTTTGGTCCCGGGTACTTC

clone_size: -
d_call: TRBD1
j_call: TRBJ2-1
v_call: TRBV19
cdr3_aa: CASSPTIGQGGNEQFF
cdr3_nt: TGTGCCAGTAGTCCAACCATCGGACAGGGTGGCAATGAGCAGTTCTTC

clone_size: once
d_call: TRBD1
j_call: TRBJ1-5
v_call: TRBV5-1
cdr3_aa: CASSLTGGGQPQHF
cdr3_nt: TGCGCCAGCAGCTTAACAGGGGGCGGTCAGCCCCAGCATTTT

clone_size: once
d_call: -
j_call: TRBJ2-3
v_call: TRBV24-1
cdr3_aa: CATSSAVTDTQYF
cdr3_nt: TGTGCCACCAGTTCAGCGGTTACAGATACGCAGTATTTT